Below, 23 T cell receptor beta chains from the same sample are listed, as sequenced in a study of shared clonotypes between healthy human individuals. TCRdb's copy holds only in-frame clones and misses some; the assay was immunoSEQ multiplex PCR. Of about 590,000 clones listed, over 95% are singletons. In the naive CD8 group, cells lacked CD45RO and were positively selected for CCR7, so terminally differentiated effector memory CD45RA+ cells were left out. The sample taken for sequencing was naive CD8+ T cells sorted from blood. These receptors were collected from a young woman in good health.

This chain connects TRBV29-1 to TRBJ1-1, with 9 positions matching TRBD1. Germline loops: CDR1 SQVTM, CDR2 ANQGSEA. CDR3 length: 13 residues. V dropped 7 bases and J dropped 4; count of bases not matched to a gene: 7. CDR3 in amino acids: CSAEGQGPTEAFF. For the CDR3, the DNA is TGCAGCGCAGAGGGACAGGGCCCCACTGAAGCTTTCTTT.

V is TRBV29-1 and J is TRBJ2-1, with 7 bases aligning to TRBD2. CDR1 is SQVTM, CDR2 ANQGSEA, per germline. V gave up 4 bases and J gave up 0 bases; unmatched junction bases: 12. The length of the CDR3 is 17 residues. The CDR3 DNA reads TGCAGCGTTGTGGGGGGACCGCGGGAGCGCTCCTACAATGAGCAGTTCTTC. Amino acid sequence: CSVVGGPRERSYNEQFF.

The chain links TRBV2 to TRBJ2-1, with TRBD2 as a possible D gene (6 bases). The germline V gene encodes CDR1 SNHLY and CDR2 FYNNEI. This CDR3 comprises 17 residues. Trimming pared 8 bases from V and 7 bases from J, leaving 27 bases between. CDR3 DNA: TGTGCCAGCCGAGGGCGTCTAGCGAGCTCCGACCGGAATGAGCAGTTCTTC. Translating gives CASRGRLASSDRNEQFF.

This sequence joins TRBV7-6 and TRBJ1-4; D is uncertain. Germline CDR1 SGHVS, CDR2 FNYEAQ. With 5 bases removed from V and 10 bases from J, the gap between germline ends came to 14 bases. The CDR3 spans 13 residues. The CDR3 loop reads CASSKDPVGKLFF. As DNA, the CDR3 is TGTGCCAGCAGCAAAGATCCAGTGGGAAAACTGTTTTTT.

This chain links TRBV29-1 with TRBJ2-1; 8 nucleotides agree with TRBD2. The CDR3 runs to 14 residues. V shed 4 bases, J shed 2 bases, and the junction held 4 bases outside the gene matches. Germline CDR1 reads SQVTM; CDR2 reads ANQGSEA. This CDR3 reads CSVAREVPYNEQFF. The CDR3 DNA follows: TGCAGCGTTGCGCGGGAGGTACCCTACAATGAGCAGTTCTTC.

The chain combines TRBV5-6 with TRBJ2-5, with D perhaps TRBD2 (5 bases). The germline CDR1 and CDR2 sequences are SGHDT and YYEEEE. This CDR3 comprises 14 residues. V dropped 0 bases and J dropped 2 bases, with 8 bases sitting between them. The CDR3 sequence: CASSLGSAQETQYF. The CDR3 bases are TGTGCCAGCAGCTTGGGTAGCGCTCAAGAGACCCAGTACTTC.

The genes are TRBV6-5 and TRBJ2-1, with 11 bases that match TRBD2. The CDR3 loop spans 14 amino acids. Germline V gene lookup returns CDR1 MNHEY and CDR2 SVGAGI. V trimming: 5 bases; J trimming: 4 bases; junction bases outside the gene matches: 1. The CDR3 loop reads CASSTSGGYNEQFF. CDR3 nucleotides: TGTGCCAGCAGTACTAGCGGGGGTTACAATGAGCAGTTCTTC.

The chain is built from TRBV7-9 and TRBJ2-3, with 11 positions matching TRBD2. Per germline, CDR1 SEHNR and CDR2 FQNEAQ (reference sequence). V shed 10 bases, J shed 2 bases, and the junction held 14 bases outside the gene matches. This CDR3 has 17 amino acids. CDR3 bases: TGTGCCATACCCGCGGTAGCGGGAGGGTACTACACAGATACGCAGTATTTT. Its protein product is CAIPAVAGGYYTDTQYF.

V and J are TRBV28 and TRBJ2-7, with a possible D match to TRBD2 (5 bases). CDR3 length equals 13 residues. The germline V gene has CDR1 MDHEN and CDR2 SYDVKM. Trimming took 3 bases from V and 1 from J, leaving 7 bases between them. The CDR3: CASSFGESYEQYF. CDR3 in DNA: TGTGCCAGCAGTTTTGGGGAGTCCTACGAGCAGTACTTC.

This chain joins TRBV11-2 and TRBJ2-1; TRBD2 matches 10 bases. Losses at the gene ends were 4 bases for V and 7 bases for J; bases not matched to a gene: 13. The CDR3 has 17 amino acids. The germline CDR1 and CDR2 sequences are SGHAT and FQNNGV. The CDR3 reads CASSSLGSGRAGNEQFF. In DNA, the CDR3 is TGTGCCAGCAGCTCCCTAGGGAGCGGGAGGGCCGGGAATGAGCAGTTCTTC.

The genes are TRBV28 and TRBJ1-5; D is possibly TRBD1 (5 bases). Trimming removed 4 bases from V and 2 bases from J, with 12 bases in between. Germline assignment: CDR1 MDHEN and CDR2 SYDVKM. CDR3 length: 15 residues. CDR3: CASSSSGPGNQPQHF. The CDR3 coding sequence is TGTGCCAGCAGTTCCTCGGGGCCAGGCAATCAGCCCCAGCATTTT.

The chain recombines TRBV28 with TRBJ1-2, with no clear D. V dropped 3 bases and J dropped 3 bases, with 11 bases sitting between them. The germline gives CDR1 MDHEN, CDR2 SYDVKM. The CDR3 extends over 14 amino acids. CDR3 DNA sequence: TGTGCCAGCAGTTTTGCCCGGGCGGACTATGGCTACACCTTC. Translating it yields CASSFARADYGYTF.

This clone was seen just once. J is TRBJ1-5 and V is TRBV4-1; 9 nucleotides line up with TRBD1. The V and J ends lost 3 bases and 4 bases, in that order; junction bases with no gene match: 4. CDR1 and CDR2 (germline): MGHRA, YSYEKL. There are 15 residues in the CDR3. CDR3 protein: CASSHLQGANQPQHF. CDR3 coding DNA: TGCGCCAGCAGCCATTTACAGGGGGCGAATCAGCCCCAGCATTTT.

As regards this clone: Within the sample, other DNA sequences also encode this same CDR3. The chain recombines TRBV28 with TRBJ2-3; the D is unclear. The CDR3 is 11 amino acids. Germline loops: CDR1 MDHEN, CDR2 SYDVKM. V was pared by 3 bases and J by 4 bases, with 2 bases between. CDR3 in amino acids: CASSFSDTQYF. CDR3 DNA sequence: TGTGCCAGCAGTTTCTCAGATACGCAGTATTTT. The full variable domain, completed using reference TRBV28 and TRBJ2-3, is DVKVTQSSRYLVKRTGEKVFLECVQDMDHENMFWYRQDPGLGLRLIYFSYDVKMKEKGDIPEGYSVSREKKERFSLILESASTNQTSMYLCASSFSDTQYFGPGTRLTVL.

J is TRBJ1-1 and V is TRBV29-1, with D perhaps TRBD1 (6 bases). The V and J ends lost 7 bases and 1 base respectively, with 13 bases between them. CDR1 is SQVTM, CDR2 ANQGSEA, per germline. The CDR3 totals 13 residues. The DNA of the CDR3 is TGCAGCGCCCGGAGGGACACGAACACTGAAGCTTTCTTT. It yields the protein CSARRDTNTEAFF.

V and J are TRBV2 and TRBJ1-1; 7 bases line up with TRBD1. V lost 8 bases and J lost 4; bases outside the gene matches: 10. This CDR3 contains 14 residues. CDR1 is SNHLY, CDR2 FYNNEI, per germline. DNA for the CDR3: TGTGCCAGCCCGCTCGACAGGGAGGCCACTGAAGCTTTCTTT. Amino acids: CASPLDREATEAFF.

The chain carries TRBV10-1 and TRBJ1-1; D unresolved. This CDR3 region has 12 residues. V lost 3 bases to trimming and J lost 11 bases, with 13 bases between them. Germline V CDR1 and CDR2: WNHNN, SYGVQD (reference sequence). CDR3 nucleotides: TGCGCCAGCAGTGATGAGGGCGAGGGTGCTTTCTTT. Amino acid sequence: CASSDEGEGAFF.

The chain is built from TRBV27 and TRBJ2-1; TRBD1 might be the D (6 bases). The germline V gene has CDR1 MNHEY and CDR2 SMNVEV (reference sequence). The length of the CDR3 is 13 residues. V gave up 11 bases and J gave up 5 bases, with 16 bases separating them. This chain's CDR3 is CASLGAHDNEQFF. As DNA, the CDR3 is TGTGCCTCATTGGGGGCCCATGACAATGAGCAGTTCTTC.

The J gene is TRBJ1-4, the V gene TRBV9, with D possibly being TRBD1 (6 bases). V lost 3 bases and J lost 6, with 6 bases in between. CDR1 is SGDLS, CDR2 YYNGEE, per germline. The CDR3 is made up of 12 amino acids. CDR3 loop: CASSGTDEKLFF. The CDR3 nucleotides are TGTGCCAGCAGCGGGACAGATGAAAAACTGTTTTTT. Using reference TRBV9 and TRBJ1-4 for the parts outside the CDR3, the full variable domain is DSGVTQTPKHLITATGQRVTLRCSPRSGDLSVYWYQQSLDQGLQFLIQYYNGEERAKGNILERFSAQQFPDLHSELNLSSLELGDSALYFCASSGTDEKLFFGSGTQLSVL.

This chain uses TRBV7-2 with TRBJ2-7; 7 positions match TRBD1. Germline CDR1 SGHTA, CDR2 FQGNSA. The CDR3 is 14 amino acids. The V and J ends lost 4 bases and 4 bases, in that order; junction bases with no gene match: 7. The CDR3 DNA reads TGTGCCAGCAGCTACTACAGGGGTCCATACGAGCAGTACTTC. The encoded protein is CASSYYRGPYEQYF.

This clone was seen only once. This sequence joins TRBV27 and TRBJ2-5; no firm D call. TRBJ2-7 explains the end of the DNA better; the J call may be wrong. CDR3 length: 14 amino acids. Germline CDR1 is MNHEY and CDR2 is SMNVEV (reference sequence). The CDR3, as DNA: TGTGCCAGCAGTGTGGCCCCGGGCGGCTACGAGCAGTACTTC. It yields the protein CASSVAPGGYEQYF.

In DNA form, the CDR3 reads TGTGCCACCAGCAGAGCTCCTCTTAGCTCTGGGGCCAACGTCCTGACTTTC. It specifies CATSRAPLSSGANVLTF. The V call is TRBV15, the J call TRBJ2-6, with no clear D. Deletions cut 1 base from V and 0 bases from J, with 10 bases between. The length of the CDR3 is 17 residues. Germline loops: CDR1 LNHNV, CDR2 YYDKDF (reference sequence).

This chain connects TRBV12-5 to TRBJ2-1; TRBD2 agrees at 9 bases. Germline assignment: CDR1 LGHNT and CDR2 FRNRAP. The V segment lost 2 bases and the J segment 1 base; nucleotides outside the gene matches: 18. This CDR3 has 21 amino acids. CDR3 nucleotides: TGTGCTAGTGGTTTGTACAATAGCGGGAGTTATAAGTTGGGGTCCTACAATGAGCAGTTCTTC. The encoded protein is CASGLYNSGSYKLGSYNEQFF.